Below, 22 T cell receptor beta chains from the same sample are listed, as sequenced in a study of blood T cell repertoires in COVID-19. Clones were sequenced by immunoSEQ multiplex PCR, and TCRdb holds only the in-frame ones, with some missing. The profile shows roughly 380,000 clones, around nine tenths of them singletons. The sequencing sample was made of PBMCs or T cells enriched from blood (not recorded which). The receptors originated from a woman in her 30s who had been exposed to COVID-19.

This clone was seen at least ten times. This chain connects TRBV6-1 to TRBJ2-2; perhaps TRBD2 as D (5 bases). CDR3 length: 15 residues. Per the germline V gene, CDR1 is MNHNS and CDR2 is SASEGT. V lost 2 bases to trimming and J lost 4 bases, with 11 bases between them. The CDR3 loop reads CASSESLEGTGELFF. CDR3 coding DNA: TGTGCCAGCAGTGAAAGCCTAGAGGGCACCGGGGAGCTGTTTTTT.

The V call is TRBV7-2, the J call TRBJ2-5; 10 bases line up with TRBD2. Unmatched junction bases numbered 6, after V lost 5 bases and J lost 0 bases. The CDR3 runs to 16 residues. Germline CDR1 is SGHTA and CDR2 is FQGNSA. The CDR3 loop reads CASSTGLAVYQETQYF. The DNA of the CDR3 is TGTGCCAGCAGCACAGGACTAGCGGTGTACCAAGAGACCCAGTACTTC.

A few counts support this clone. This chain uses TRBV7-2 with TRBJ2-7, with TRBD2 matching 12 bases. V lost 5 bases to trimming and J lost 0 bases; unmatched junction nucleotides: 11. The V gene's germline CDR1 is SGHTA and CDR2 FQGNSA. This CDR3 spans 18 amino acids. The CDR3 is CASSLRTSGDISSYEQYF. CDR3 in DNA: TGTGCCAGCAGCCTCCGGACTAGCGGGGATATTAGCTCCTACGAGCAGTACTTC.

V and J are TRBV28 and TRBJ1-2; TRBD1 matches 7 bases. V was pared by 3 bases and J by 4 bases, with 5 bases of the junction left unmatched. There are 14 residues in the CDR3. Per the germline V gene, CDR1 is MDHEN and CDR2 is SYDVKM. The CDR3 is CASSLTGIGYGYTF. CDR3 bases: TGTGCCAGCAGTTTGACAGGGATCGGCTATGGCTACACCTTC.

This clone was seen just once. The chain carries TRBV2 and TRBJ1-5; D unresolved. Germline V gene sequence: CDR1 SNHLY, CDR2 FYNNEI. This CDR3 comprises 14 residues. Deletions cut 6 bases from V and 0 bases from J, with 9 bases between. The CDR3 sequence is CASRAPYSNQPQHF. CDR3 DNA: TGTGCCAGCAGGGCACCGTATAGCAATCAGCCCCAGCATTTT.

This clone was seen only a few times. This chain links TRBV27 with TRBJ2-1; 7 bases fit TRBD2. With 4 bases clipped from V and 6 bases from J, the junction kept 9 bases outside the gene matches. This CDR3 comprises 15 residues. Germline CDR1 is MNHEY and CDR2 is SMNVEV (reference sequence). The chain's CDR3 is CASSSPWEGPNEQFF. In DNA form, the CDR3 reads TGTGCCAGCAGTTCCCCTTGGGAGGGGCCCAATGAGCAGTTCTTC.

Written as DNA, the CDR3 is TGTGCCAGCAGTTCGACAGGATCCCTCGATGAGCAGTTCTTC. Translating gives CASSSTGSLDEQFF. The V and J genes are TRBV27 and TRBJ2-1; TRBD1 is a possible D gene (6 bases). From germline, CDR1 is MNHEY and CDR2 SMNVEV (reference sequence). The CDR3 totals 14 residues. V lost 4 bases, J lost 8 bases, and 15 bases lay in between.

The chain combines TRBV20-1 with TRBJ2-1; the match to TRBD2 covers 9 bases. The CDR3 contains 15 residues. V gave up 3 bases and J gave up 9 bases; unmatched junction bases: 12. Germline V gene sequence: CDR1 DFQATT, CDR2 SNEGSKA (reference sequence). CDR3 nucleotides: TGCAGTGCTAGTAACGCGGGAGGGCCTTTCGCTGAGCAGTTCTTC. Amino acid sequence: CSASNAGGPFAEQFF.

The J gene is TRBJ1-2, the V gene TRBV3-1 (or the pseudogene TRBV3-2); D ambiguous. CDR3 length: 16 amino acids. The V gene's germline CDR1 is LGHDT and CDR2 YNNKEL (reference sequence). V lost 3 bases, J lost 3 bases, and 17 bases lay in between. The DNA of the CDR3 is TGTGCCAGCAGCCAGTCCGAAGACACCTCTCACTATGGCTACACCTTC. Its protein is CASSQSEDTSHYGYTF.

The rearrangement uses TRBV11-2 and TRBJ2-3; 9 bases map to TRBD2. The CDR3 contains 14 residues. Germline-derived CDR1 and CDR2 are SGHAT and FQNNGV. Trimming cost V 5 bases and J 7 bases; bases outside gene matches: 7. The CDR3 DNA follows: TGTGCCAGCAGCCGCGGGGGGGGCGCGAATACGCAGTATTTT. Translated: CASSRGGGANTQYF.

The chain uses TRBV7-3 and TRBJ2-1; 8 nucleotides match TRBD1. Unmatched junction bases numbered 12, after V lost 11 bases and J lost 3 bases. Germline CDR1 SGHTA, CDR2 FQGTGA. The CDR3 is 15 amino acids. In DNA form, the CDR3 reads TGTGCCGCCTGCAGGGGGCCGCCGTACTACAATGAGCAGTTCTTC. This translates into CAACRGPPYYNEQFF.

The J gene is TRBJ2-5, the V gene TRBV11-3, with D maybe TRBD2 (6 bases). This CDR3 comprises 12 residues. Trimming took off 5 bases at V and 3 bases at J, with 7 bases between the two ends. Germline CDR1 is SGHNT and CDR2 is YENEEA. The DNA of the CDR3 is TGTGCCAGCAGCCCGGGGGAAGAGACCCAGTACTTC. Protein: CASSPGEETQYF.

The DNA for the CDR3 is TGTGCCAGCACCACCTCGGTCCTAGAGGGCTACACCTTC. It encodes CASTTSVLEGYTF. The J gene is TRBJ1-2, the V gene TRBV12-3 or TRBV12-4; D not certain. The ends were cut back, 7 bases at V and 8 bases at J, with 17 bases in the middle. The CDR3 runs to 13 residues.

The CDR3 DNA follows: TGTGCCAGCAGCCGACAGGGGGCTAATAATTCACCCCTCCACTTT. This encodes CASSRQGANNSPLHF. The rearrangement links TRBV6-5 to TRBJ1-6; TRBD1 matches at 10 bases. The V segment lost 6 bases and the J segment 5 bases; nucleotides outside the gene matches: 4. The CDR3 has 15 residues. CDR1 and CDR2 (germline): MNHEY, SVGAGI.

The chain employs TRBV11-2 and TRBJ2-1; D perhaps matches TRBD2 (6 bases). Germline V gives CDR1 SGHAT, CDR2 FQNNGV. V lost 0 bases and J lost 8, with 20 bases in between. This CDR3 has 17 amino acids. CDR3: CASSLDPGGLAWDEQFF. CDR3 sequence (DNA): TGTGCCAGCAGCTTAGACCCCGGCGGGCTAGCGTGGGATGAGCAGTTCTTC.

This clone was recorded only once. Other nucleotide sequences in the sample specify the same CDR3. The chain couples TRBV27 to TRBJ2-7; 12 bases agree with TRBD2. Germline CDR1 and CDR2: MNHEY and SMNVEV (reference sequence). Losses at the gene ends were 6 bases for V and 4 bases for J; bases not matched to a gene: 4. The CDR3 is made up of 14 amino acids. The chain's CDR3 is CASSLAGGLYEQYF. CDR3 nucleotide sequence: TGTGCCAGCAGCCTAGCGGGAGGGTTGTACGAGCAGTACTTC.

V is TRBV30 and J is TRBJ2-6, with a weak D call TRBD2 (5 bases). The CDR3 extends over 16 amino acids. From germline, CDR1 is GTSNPN and CDR2 SVGIG (reference sequence). V dropped 4 bases and J dropped 0 bases, with 13 bases sitting between them. For the CDR3, the DNA is TGTGCCTGGAAAGAGATCGGGATCTCTGGGGCCAACGTCCTGACTTTC. Its protein product is CAWKEIGISGANVLTF.

The chain joins TRBV5-1 to TRBJ2-5; weak D call: TRBD1 (6 bases). With 5 bases removed from V and 8 bases from J, the gap between germline ends came to 19 bases. Germline CDR1 is SGHRS and CDR2 is YFSETQ. The CDR3 runs 14 residues. The CDR3 coding sequence is TGCGCCAGCAGTGGGCAGGAAGGGGGTTTAACCCAGTACTTC. Translated, it gives CASSGQEGGLTQYF.

This chain joins TRBV10-3 and TRBJ1-1; 7 nucleotides align to TRBD1. This CDR3 comprises 14 residues. J lost 5 bases, V lost 7 bases, and 10 bases had no gene match. Germline assignment: CDR1 ENHRY and CDR2 SYGVKD. The CDR3 spells CAITTGRGRTEAFF. The CDR3 region has the DNA TGTGCCATCACAACCGGCAGGGGGAGAACTGAAGCTTTCTTT.

The V call is TRBV11-3, the J call TRBJ2-7, with a possible D match to TRBD1 (6 bases). Trimming cost V 2 bases and J 6 bases, with 17 bases left between them. The V gene's germline CDR1 is SGHNT and CDR2 YENEEA. The CDR3 contains 15 residues. The CDR3 protein is CASSLQQGWFREQYF. The CDR3 DNA is TGTGCCAGCAGCTTACAACAGGGATGGTTTCGCGAGCAGTACTTC.

To note about this clone: Other DNA sequences of this sample code for an identical CDR3. The chain has TRBV5-1 and TRBJ2-3; 8 bases are a match to TRBD1. Germline lookup yields CDR1 SGHRS and CDR2 YFSETQ. V gave up 4 bases and J gave up 3 bases; unmatched junction bases: 4. The CDR3 consists of 14 residues. CDR3 loop: CASSPGQGTDTQYF. The CDR3 nucleotides read TGCGCCAGCAGCCCCGGACAGGGAACAGATACGCAGTATTTT.

The gene calls are TRBV3-1 (or the pseudogene TRBV3-2) and TRBJ2-3; D may be TRBD2 (6 bases). The CDR3 is 17 amino acids. CDR1 LGHDT and CDR2 YNNKEL come from the germline V gene (reference sequence). Trimming removed 5 bases at V and 0 bases at J, with 18 bases between. Here the CDR3 reads CASSKGVLAKSTDTQYF. The DNA of the CDR3 is TGTGCCAGCAGCAAAGGGGTCCTAGCGAAGAGCACAGATACGCAGTATTTT.